This record looks at one T cell receptor beta chain sequence and its context. This sample was taken from a study of blood T cell repertoires in COVID-19. Whole-study context: Researchers got acute and convalescent COVID-19 samples from the United States, Italy and Spain. Sources were T cells, B-cell-depleted T cells, or PBMCs; the material itself was cDNA or gDNA.

Original handling: Reference gene primer amplification gave estimated nucleated cell counts. Profiling relied on immunoSEQ multiplex PCR, and the TCRdb table lists in-frame clones only, not all of them. The D gene and trimming were derived from the DNA, and the V and J assignments and clone size from that table. This table holds some 89,000 clones, roughly nine tenths found once. Germline trimming cut 10 bases from V and 3 bases from J; bases unmatched to any gene: 5. CDR1 is ENHRY, CDR2 SYGVKD, per germline. The CDR3 has 12 amino acids. Specimen: peripheral blood. The chain links TRBV10-3 to TRBJ1-2, with 7 bases fitting TRBD1. This receptor was identified in a man aged 50 to 60 with acute or convalescent COVID-19. Written as DNA, the CDR3 is TGTGCCACCCGACAGGGCGACTATGGCTACACCTTC. Translating gives CATRQGDYGYTF.